This T cell receptor (beta chain) was profiled in a study of shared clonotypes between healthy human individuals. Study-wide findings and caveats: Although depth was large, rarefaction showed that sequencing of the sorted subsets was incomplete. Sharing of clonotypes among donors was expected to vary with sequencing depth.

Trimming removed 5 bases from V and 1 base from J, with 8 bases in between. Germline V gene data show CDR1 as SGHVS and CDR2 as FQNEAQ. CDR3 length equals 13 residues. Using about 220 ng DNA, 30,000 or so T cell genomes, the sorted-subset replicate PCRs were run. Assay: immunoSEQ multiplex PCR; the TCRdb copy retains only in-frame clones and omits some. The repertoire includes 550,000 to 700,000 clones, about three quarters of them detected once, and more than 1.5% sits in the top ten. Comment on this clone: Its antigen is not known.

Nashville, Tennessee was home to all donors, each a Caucasian adult. The sample consisted of memory CD4+ T cells sorted from blood. As to subset: CD45RA-negative fraction. This sequence was found in a woman aged 25 to 39 in good health. J is TRBJ1-1 and V is TRBV7-8; D not resolved. Written as DNA, the CDR3 is TGTGCCAGCAGCGTAGTTGGGAACACTGAAGCTTTCTTT. As protein: CASSVVGNTEAFF.